Listed here is a single T cell receptor (beta chain). Its cognate antigen is unknown. This record comes from a study of identical twins. Study-level points and caveats: Rather than following the same donors, the conclusions depended on cross-sectional statistical analysis. Out-of-frame alpha sequences shared by twins showed excess low generation probability. In cord blood, abundant beta clonotypes had fewer insertions; memory showed no trend.

Each CDR3 protein gets one entry after TCRdb re-called the 5' RACE reads with MiXCR. This table holds approximately 700,000 distinct CDR3 sequences, 5.5% to 7.5% found once. The CDR3 length is 13 residues. Germline loops: CDR1 SQVTM, CDR2 ANQGSEA. V lost 7 bases and J lost 4; bases outside the gene matches: 2. This TCR was recovered from a young man in good health. This chain connects TRBV29-1 to TRBJ2-2; TRBD1 matches at 11 bases. Source material: naive T cells sorted from blood. CDR3 coding DNA: TGCAGCGGCGGGACAGGGGGCACCGGGGAGCTGTTTTTT. Protein sequence: CSGGTGGTGELFF.